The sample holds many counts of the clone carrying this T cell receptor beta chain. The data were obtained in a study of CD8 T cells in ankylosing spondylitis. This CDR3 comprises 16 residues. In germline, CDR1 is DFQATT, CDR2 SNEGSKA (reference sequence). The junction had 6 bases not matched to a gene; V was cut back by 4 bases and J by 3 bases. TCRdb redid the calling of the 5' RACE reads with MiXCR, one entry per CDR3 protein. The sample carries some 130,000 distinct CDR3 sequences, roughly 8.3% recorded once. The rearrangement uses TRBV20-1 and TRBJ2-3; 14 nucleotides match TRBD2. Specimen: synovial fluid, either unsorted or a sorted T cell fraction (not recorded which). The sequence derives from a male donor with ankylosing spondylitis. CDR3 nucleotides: TGCAGTGCTAACGGGGGACTAGCGGGAGCAACAGATACGCAGTATTTT. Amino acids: CSANGGLAGATDTQYF.